The 6 T cell receptor beta chains below come from one sample, sequenced in a study of regulatory T cells in long-lasting Graves disease. Time point given: persistent/refractory GD, antithyroid drugs over 5 years with positive TRAb. The TCR library was made from RNA that had been extracted from PBMCs in TRIzol. Building of the TCR beta libraries involved iRepertoire HTBI primers and Arm-PCR of CDR3 regions. TCRdb re-called the multiplex PCR reads through MiXCR, storing one row per CDR3 protein. The sample yields under 450,000 distinct CDR3 sequences, around 20% seen once. Sequencing used peripheral blood mononuclear cells (PBMCs), obtained when the disease was refractory, from a patient treated with antithyroid drugs. These receptors were obtained from a female donor with Graves disease.

As to this clonotype: Since a much larger clone is just one base distant, this may be a read error. The CDR3 loop is CASSFSSNQPQHF. As DNA, the CDR3 is TGTGCCAGCAGTTTTAGTAGCAATCAGCCCCAGCATTTT. This chain connects TRBV28 to TRBJ1-5, with unresolved D. The CDR3 is 13 residues long. The ends were cut back, 3 bases at V and 0 bases at J, with 3 bases in the middle. Germline V gene lookup returns CDR1 MDHEN and CDR2 SYDVKM. Combining the CDR3 with reference TRBV28 and TRBJ1-5 gives the whole variable domain DVKVTQSSRYLVKRTGEKVFLECVQDMDHENMFWYRQDPGLGLRLIYFSYDVKMKEKGDIPEGYSVSREKKERFSLILESASTNQTSMYLCASSFSSNQPQHFGDGTRLSIL.

This clonotype was seen at least ten times. The V and J genes are TRBV7-8 and TRBJ2-1, with TRBD2 matching 9 bases. Germline V gives CDR1 SGHVS, CDR2 FQNEAQ. CDR3 length equals 18 residues. V shed 5 bases, J shed 5 bases, and the junction held 16 bases outside the gene matches. The CDR3 here is CASSPQRPGTSRNNEQFF. In nucleotides, the CDR3 is TGTGCCAGCAGCCCTCAACGGCCCGGGACTAGCCGAAACAATGAGCAGTTCTTC.

V usage is TRBV2 and J usage is TRBJ1-5; 8 bases agree with TRBD1. The V and J ends lost 5 bases and 1 base, in that order; junction bases with no gene match: 10. The CDR3 is 17 residues long. CDR1 and CDR2 from the germline V gene are SNHLY and FYNNEI. The CDR3, as DNA: TGTGCCAGCAGTACCCGGGGGGGACAGGCGAGCAATCAGCCCCAGCATTTT. Translation: CASSTRGGQASNQPQHF.

The gene calls are TRBV19 and TRBJ2-5; 7 bases align to TRBD1. The CDR3 is 17 amino acids. The germline V gene has CDR1 LNHDA and CDR2 SQIVND (reference sequence). Trimming at V came to 4 bases and at J to 2 bases, leaving 13 bases not matched to a gene. The CDR3 DNA is TGTGCCAGTAGTAGACTGAGGTCGGGCAGGGGGCAAGAGACCCAGTACTTC. Residues: CASSRLRSGRGQETQYF.

Remarks on this clonotype: At one of its ends the junction is not consistent with the germline gene, which may arise from a read error. This chain links TRBV20-1 with TRBJ2-3; 9 bases match TRBD2. CDR1 is DFQATT and CDR2 is SNEGSKA in the germline V gene (reference sequence). The CDR3 contains 15 residues. The CDR3 loop is CSARSGGAHTDTQCF. The CDR3 region has the DNA TGCAGTGCTCGTAGCGGGGGAGCCCACACAGATACGCAGTGTTTT.

This clonotype was detected a few times. V and J are TRBV5-1 and TRBJ1-4; D gene uncertain. The CDR3 is 15 amino acids. In germline, CDR1 is SGHRS, CDR2 YFSETQ. V dropped 0 bases and J dropped 0 bases, with 6 bases sitting between them. The chain's CDR3 is CASSLVTATNEKLFF. The CDR3 DNA reads as TGCGCCAGCAGCTTGGTCACGGCAACTAATGAAAAACTGTTTTTT.